This T cell receptor (beta chain) originates from a study of T cells in localized non-small cell lung cancer (dated by TCRdb to about 2020). About the study as a whole: The study analyzed T cell repertoires of 200 to 250 early-stage NSCLC patients, comparing tumors and uninvolved tumor-adjacent lungs. The cohort comprised some 220 treatment-naïve NSCLC patients with resected, localized lung tumors. NSCLC patients had a mean age of approximately 70 years, and around 140 were male and 85 to 110 female.

About this clone: Its antigen is currently not known. Within one base of it there is no much larger clone, and no base qualities were kept.

TCR beta CDR3 regions were sequenced from DNA using the immunoSEQ Assay. The authors' pipeline ran thus. To compute T cell density, TCR beta template counts were normalized to usable DNA, which was estimated by amplifying housekeeping genes. The preseqR package was used to estimate richness by extrapolating to 400,000 templates for PBMC samples and to 120,000 templates for tissue samples. Clonality was defined by subtracting Pielou's evenness from one. To identify tissue-enriched TCRs, differential abundance testing was run on productive amino-acid clonotypes with a minimum total count of 5 and an alpha of 0.1. The Jaccard Index and the Morisita Overlap Index were used to quantify repertoire overlap between compartments. GLIPH grouped TCR beta CDR3s together with public tetramer-defined viral CDR3s, and a viral motif had to include at least three viral sequences and show V-gene enrichment. TCRdb re-hosts the immuneACCESS table, in-frame sequences only. Its copies lack some clones; in the studies checked, an unresolved V gene accounts for under half of them, and the cause for the rest is not known. That table is the source of V, J and clone size, and D and trimming were worked out from the DNA. The sample includes some 49,000 clones, with 81% observed a single time. Approximately 17% of the sample is taken by the ten largest.

General study outcomes and caveats: Uninvolved tumor-adjacent lung showed the highest T cell clonality, higher than tumor, which suggests more focused antigenic responses in the uninvolved tumor-adjacent lung. Because the study design was exploratory, TCR variables were selected using unadjusted p-values without false-discovery rate correction. Higher T cell density in blood was associated with longer overall survival, whereas higher clonality in adjacent lung was associated with shorter survival. A median of around 50 of the top 100 tumor clones were detected in paired uninvolved adjacent lung, and 28 of these tumor clones were also found among the top 100 clones of the paired uninvolved adjacent lung. Because multi-region tumor sequencing was not performed, intratumor heterogeneity could not be ruled out.

Taken from the germline V gene (reference sequence), the CDR1 and CDR2 loops are LNHDA and SQIVND. The germline V end is reduced by 4 bases and the J end by 0 bases; junction bases left unmatched: 3. The CDR3 has 15 amino acids, counting the end cysteine and phenylalanine. Only the CDR3 DNA stays, 45 bases, in frame from base 1. At diagnosis, peripheral blood, uninvolved tumor-adjacent lung and tumor were collected and were preserved as a mix of fresh-frozen and FFPE material. For TCR repertoire profiling, blood samples were analyzed as peripheral blood mononuclear cells. This receptor was identified in a man between 40 and 75 years old with stage III lung adenocarcinoma. Recombination connected TRBV19 to TRBJ2-1; 7 bases in the middle match TRBD2. Sequencing used peripheral blood mononuclear cells, obtained before any cancer treatment. The nucleotides read TGTGCCAGTAGTACAGGACTAGTCTCCTACAATGAGCAGTTCTTC. Translated, this gives CASSTGLVSYNEQFF.